Following are 14 T cell receptor beta chains from one sample sequenced in a study of blood T cells in healthy people across ages. A sample-barcoded 5' primer and a J-beta primer mix were used in a second PCR of roughly 7 to 11 cycles. TCRdb re-called the 5' RACE reads with MiXCR, one entry per CDR3 protein. The sample contains about 290,000 distinct CDR3 sequences, 27% of which appear only once. Sample: blood. These receptors all come from a woman aged 70-85 years in good health.

Note on this clonotype: The CDR3 carries no conserved terminal phenylalanine or tryptophan, so it likely arises from a read error. The chain carries TRBV28 and TRBJ1-1; D unresolved. Germline V gene lookup returns CDR1 MDHEN and CDR2 SYDVKM. Between the trimmed V and J ends, which lost 3 bases and 4 bases, there was a span of 9 bases. The CDR3 runs 13 residues. This CDR3 reads CASSFAGFTEAFS. CDR3 nucleotides: TGTGCCAGCAGTTTTGCCGGTTTCACTGAAGCTTTCTCT.

The V call is TRBV4-1, the J call TRBJ2-5; perhaps D is TRBD1 or TRBD2 (6 bases each). The length of the CDR3 is 15 residues. Deletions cut 2 bases from V and 5 bases from J, with 15 bases between. Germline V gives CDR1 MGHRA, CDR2 YSYEKL. CDR3 DNA sequence: TGCGCCAGCAGCCAATTGGGGGGCGTCGGGGAGACCCAGTACTTC. This gives the protein CASSQLGGVGETQYF.

This clonotype was detected a few times. The chain combines TRBV28 with TRBJ2-5; D is perhaps TRBD1 (6 bases). The J call is in doubt because the DNA end fits TRBJ2-1 better. Germline CDR1 reads MDHEN; CDR2 reads SYDVKM. The CDR3 extends over 14 amino acids. CDR3 residues: CASSSTDRNNEQFF. The CDR3 DNA reads as TGTGCCAGCAGTTCTACCGACAGGAACAATGAGCAGTTCTTC.

The sample holds a few counts of this clonotype. V gene TRBV2 combines with J gene TRBJ2-5; D unresolved. Trimming pared 6 bases from V and 0 bases from J, leaving 5 bases between. The CDR3 totals 12 residues. The germline V gene has CDR1 SNHLY and CDR2 FYNNEI. CDR3 nucleotides: TGTGCCAGCAGGAACGACCAAGAGACCCAGTACTTC. Protein product: CASRNDQETQYF.

This chain joins TRBV6-4 and TRBJ2-1; the match to TRBD1 covers 9 bases. V lost 2 bases to trimming and J lost 7 bases; unmatched junction nucleotides: 6. The CDR3 contains 15 residues. The germline V gene encodes CDR1 MRHNA and CDR2 SNTAGT. The CDR3: CASSDAGQGGNEQFF. In nucleotides, the CDR3 is TGTGCCAGCAGTGACGCGGGACAGGGTGGAAATGAGCAGTTCTTC.

This clonotype was counted a few times. Written as DNA, the CDR3 is TGCAGCGCAGAGGGGGCCGGCTCAGATACGCAGTATTTT. Encoded protein: CSAEGAGSDTQYF. V and J are TRBV29-1 and TRBJ2-3; TRBD1 agrees at 7 bases. V gave up 7 bases and J gave up 4 bases; unmatched junction bases: 8. Germline CDR1 SQVTM, CDR2 ANQGSEA. The CDR3 has 13 amino acids.

The V and J genes are TRBV20-1 and TRBJ2-1; TRBD2 agrees at 12 bases. The CDR3 is 15 amino acids. The germline V gene encodes CDR1 DFQATT and CDR2 SNEGSKA (reference sequence). The V gene end was trimmed by 1 base and the J gene end by 6 bases; junction bases not matched to a gene: 4. CDR3 coding DNA: TGCAGTGCTAGAGTTTGGGGACTAGCGGGCAATGAGCAGTTCTTC. Amino acid sequence: CSARVWGLAGNEQFF.

This sequence joins TRBV6-2 or TRBV6-3 and TRBJ1-2; no reliable D call. The CDR3 sequence is 13 residues long. V lost 6 bases and J lost 8, with 16 bases in between. The germline V gene has CDR1 MNHEY and CDR2 SVGEGT. The CDR3 bases are TGTGCCAGCAGATTGGACCCTTCCAGGGGCTACACCTTC. It translates to CASRLDPSRGYTF.

This chain uses TRBV20-1 with TRBJ2-3, with D possibly being TRBD2 (6 bases). The V gene lost 7 bases and the J gene lost 3 bases, with 14 bases spanning the gap. This CDR3 is built from 13 residues. The germline V gene encodes CDR1 DFQATT and CDR2 SNEGSKA (reference sequence). CDR3: CSDDPAGTDTQYF. Here the CDR3 DNA reads TGCAGTGATGACCCGGCGGGAACAGATACGCAGTATTTT.

The J gene is TRBJ1-6, the V gene TRBV6-5; 9 nucleotides line up with TRBD1. Germline-derived CDR1 and CDR2 are MNHEY and SVGAGI. The V and J ends lost 5 bases and 14 bases, in that order; junction bases with no gene match: 4. There are 12 residues in the CDR3. The CDR3: CASSTGGASLHF. The CDR3, as DNA: TGTGCCAGCAGTACAGGGGGCGCGTCCCTCCACTTT.

The chain employs TRBV28 and TRBJ2-1; D is possibly TRBD2 (6 bases). CDR1 and CDR2 (germline): MDHEN, SYDVKM. The CDR3 runs to 15 residues. The V end lost 8 bases, the J end lost 6 bases, and 20 bases lay between the germline ends. The CDR3 bases are TGTGCCAGCTTCGCCCTACTCGGGGGAGTCAATGAGCAGTTCTTC. It translates to CASFALLGGVNEQFF.

This clonotype was seen only a few times. The chain has TRBV4-1 and TRBJ2-1; the match to TRBD2 covers 11 bases. Trimming removed 0 bases from V and 6 bases from J; junction bases left unmatched: 10. This CDR3 comprises 18 residues. Germline V CDR1 and CDR2: MGHRA, YSYEKL. In DNA form, the CDR3 reads TGCGCCAGCAGCCAAGAACCACAGGGTGGACTAGCGGGCAATGAGCAGTTCTTC. It is translated as CASSQEPQGGLAGNEQFF.

This clonotype was detected ten times or more. The chain recombines TRBV29-1 with TRBJ1-3, with D possibly TRBD1 on 6 matching bases. The CDR3 runs to 13 residues. V gave up 4 bases and J gave up 4 bases, with 11 bases separating them. Per germline, CDR1 SQVTM and CDR2 ANQGSEA. The CDR3 protein is CSVVQGGGNTIYF. CDR3 coding DNA: TGCAGCGTTGTACAGGGTGGGGGAAACACCATATATTTT.

This clonotype came up once. The V and J genes are TRBV20-1 and TRBJ2-2, with TRBD2 as a possible D gene (5 bases). The CDR3 is 14 residues long. V shed 1 base and J shed 4 bases, with 10 bases lying between them. Germline V CDR1 and CDR2: DFQATT, SNEGSKA (reference sequence). CDR3 sequence (DNA): TGCAGTGCTAGAGTGCCCGAGGGCACCGGGGAGCTGTTTTTT. Amino acid sequence: CSARVPEGTGELFF.